This is a list of T cell receptor beta chains from one sample in a study of blood T cells in healthy people across ages. TCRdb fed the 5' RACE reads into MiXCR, producing one record per CDR3 protein. The sample contains roughly 1.9 million distinct CDR3 sequences, more than 35% of which appear only once. The sample comprised blood. These receptors were collected from a human donor in good health. The CDR3 runs from the conserved cysteine through the conserved F or W. A D gene is named only where the DNA matches it firmly. Some rows mark clone size as missing; the rest say once, few, many or name a class of expanded clone.

cdr3_nt cdr3_aa v_call clone_size j_call d_call
TGTGCCATCAGCCCCTCGCCAGGTGCGCAGTATTTT CAISPSPGAQYF TRBV10-3 . TRBJ2-3 .
TGCGCCAGCAGCCCGCAATCGGACATCAACTATGGCTACACCTTC CASSPQSDINYGYTF TRBV4-1 few TRBJ1-2 .
TGCAGTGAAGGGGGCGGGTACGATGAGCAGTTCTTC CSEGGGYDEQFF TRBV20-1 . TRBJ2-1 TRBD1
TGTGCCACCAGCAGGGAGAGCGGGGGGCACCAAGAGACCCAGTACTTC CATSRESGGHQETQYF TRBV15 . TRBJ2-5 TRBD2
TGCACCAGCAGCTTGGACAGAGGGACTGAAGCTTTCTTT CTSSLDRGTEAFF TRBV5-1 . TRBJ1-1 .
TGTGCCAGCAGTTTAGCGCTCGGACAGGCCTACGAGCAGTACTTC CASSLALGQAYEQYF TRBV12-3/TRBV12-4 few TRBJ2-7 TRBD1
TGTGCCACCAGCGGATGGGACAGCCCCTACGAGCAGTACTTC CATSGWDSPYEQYF TRBV15 . TRBJ2-7 TRBD1
TGCAGTGCTAGTCAAGGAGGGGCAGTTGACAGTGAGCAGTTCTTC CSASQGGAVDSEQFF TRBV20-1 . TRBJ2-1 .
TGTGCCAGCATTCCCCGGAGGGGGGGATTCTACGAGCAGTACTTC CASIPRRGGFYEQYF TRBV7-9 few TRBJ2-7 .
TGCGCCAGCAGCTTACTGGATCGTGCTAGCACAGATACGCAGTATTTT CASSLLDRASTDTQYF TRBV5-1 . TRBJ2-3 .
TGCGCCAGCAGCTTTTCTGTTGTGGGACAGGGGATCACCGGGGAGCTGTTTTTT CASSFSVVGQGITGELFF TRBV5-1 once TRBJ2-2 TRBD1
TGTGCCAGCAGTGAGGAGGGGGACTATAGCAATCAGCCCCAGCATTTT CASSEEGDYSNQPQHF TRBV2 . TRBJ1-5 .
TGCAGTGCTAGGGTTCTCAGTTTGTTAGAGAACACTGAAGCTTTCTTT CSARVLSLLENTEAFF TRBV20-1 . TRBJ1-1 .
TGTGCCAGCAGCTTAGATGTTGACAGGGGGTACCGGAGCACCTTC CASSLDVDRGYRSTF TRBV7-8 . TRBJ1-2 TRBD1
TGCGCCAGCAGCCAAGAACGTGGACTAAACACCGGGGAGCTGTTTTTT CASSQERGLNTGELFF TRBV4-3 . TRBJ2-2 .
TGTGCCAGCAGGAAGGACACTGAAGCTTTCTTT CASRKDTEAFF TRBV28 . TRBJ1-1 .
TGTGCCAGCAGTCAAATGGATCAGCCCCAGCATTTT CASSQMDQPQHF TRBV28 once TRBJ1-5 .
TGCAGTGCCAGGACTAGCGGGGTGGATACGCAGTATTTT CSARTSGVDTQYF TRBV20-1 . TRBJ2-3 TRBD2
TGCAGTGCTTTATCCGGGACGGCGGGCAATGAGCAGTTCTTC CSALSGTAGNEQFF TRBV20-1 many TRBJ2-1 .
TGCGCCAGCAGCCTCCAACTAGCGGGGGGAGAGACCCGGTACTTC CASSLQLAGGETRYF TRBV4-3 . TRBJ2-5 TRBD2